One and the same sample provided the 11 T cell receptor beta chains below, sequenced in a study of T cells in Graves' hyperthyroidism and ophthalmopathy. There were TCR beta CDR3 regions amplified from RNA transcripts. Researchers ran a first-round RT-PCR on the TCR CDR3 using the HTBI primer set. Via MiXCR, TCRdb re-called the multiplex PCR reads, giving one row per CDR3 protein. The profile shows more than 500,000 distinct CDR3 sequences, around 45% of them singletons. The sequencing sample was made of peripheral blood or thyroid tissue (not recorded which). These receptors all come from an adult woman with Graves' disease, either hyperthyroidism or ophthalmopathy (not recorded which).

The chain couples TRBV9 to TRBJ2-6; 10 nucleotides agree with TRBD1. The CDR3 totals 16 residues. CDR1 and CDR2 (germline): SGDLS, YYNGEE. J lost 4 bases, V lost 3 bases, and 4 bases had no gene match. CDR3 region: CASSETGGAGANVLTF. CDR3 nucleotide sequence: TGTGCCAGCAGCGAGACAGGGGGCGCAGGGGCCAACGTCCTGACTTTC.

This clonotype was counted a few times. This rearrangement joins TRBV20-1 to TRBJ2-3; 12 nucleotides line up with TRBD2. The CDR3 runs 14 residues. From germline, CDR1 is DFQATT and CDR2 SNEGSKA (reference sequence). V was pared by 5 bases and J by 2 bases, with 2 bases of the junction left unmatched. The CDR3 spells CSAWTSGNTDTQYF. In nucleotides, the CDR3 is TGCAGTGCTTGGACTAGCGGGAACACAGATACGCAGTATTTT.

Regarding this clonotype: At one boundary the junction diverges from the germline segment, which might be a read error. This chain connects TRBV29-1 to TRBJ2-5, with D maybe TRBD1 (6 bases). The CDR3 contains 14 residues. The V gene's germline CDR1 is SQVTM and CDR2 ANQGSEA. This chain's CDR3 is CSAAPGQAREAQYF. The DNA of the CDR3 is TGCAGCGCCGCTCCGGGACAAGCCAGAGAGGCCCAGTACTTC.

The chain joins TRBV6-5 to TRBJ2-5, with 9 positions matching TRBD1. The V gene end was trimmed by 2 bases and the J gene end by 5 bases; junction bases not matched to a gene: 6. The germline CDR1 and CDR2 sequences are MNHEY and SVGAGI. The CDR3 runs to 15 residues. The CDR3 sequence is CASSYLTGGMETQYF. Written as DNA, the CDR3 is TGTGCCAGCAGTTACCTGACAGGGGGTATGGAGACCCAGTACTTC.

This clonotype was counted a few times. The CDR3 here is CSVADGQSETQYF. CDR3 DNA: TGCAGCGTTGCCGACGGACAGAGCGAGACCCAGTACTTC. The rearrangement joins TRBV29-1 to TRBJ2-5; a possible D gene is TRBD1 (6 bases). V was trimmed by 4 bases and J by 5 bases, leaving 14 bases between them. CDR3 length: 13 amino acids. CDR1 is SQVTM and CDR2 is ANQGSEA in the germline V gene. The full variable domain, completed using reference TRBV29-1 and TRBJ2-5, is SAVISQKPSRDICQRGTSLTIQCQVDSQVTMMFWYRQQPGQSLTLIATANQGSEATYESGFVIDKFPISRPNLTFSTLTVSNMSPEDSSIYLCSVADGQSETQYFGPGTRLLVL.

This clonotype was picked up many times. V usage is TRBV2 and J usage is TRBJ1-5; D not resolved. Germline V gene lookup returns CDR1 SNHLY and CDR2 FYNNEI. V was cut by 6 bases and J by 6 bases, with 15 bases left in between. The CDR3 extends over 14 amino acids. CDR3 amino acids: CASRSEGGGQPQHF. CDR3 nucleotides: TGTGCCAGCAGGTCAGAAGGCGGCGGTCAGCCCCAGCATTTT.

This clonotype was seen at least ten times. The chain is built from TRBV29-1 and TRBJ1-1; 8 bases are shared with TRBD1. Germline CDR1 is SQVTM and CDR2 is ANQGSEA. There are 16 residues in the CDR3. The V segment lost 1 base and the J segment 0 bases; nucleotides outside the gene matches: 7. CDR3 in amino acids: CSVEGWTGRMNTEAFF. In DNA, the CDR3 is TGCAGCGTTGAAGGGTGGACAGGGCGCATGAACACTGAAGCTTTCTTT.

The V call is TRBV12-3 or TRBV12-4, the J call TRBJ2-3, with 9 bases identical to TRBD1. Trimming cost V 5 bases and J 6 bases; bases outside gene matches: 6. The CDR3 is 14 residues long. Here the CDR3 reads CASSTGTGLDTQYF. CDR3 DNA sequence: TGTGCCAGCAGTACCGGGACAGGGTTGGATACGCAGTATTTT.

The V gene is TRBV14, the J gene TRBJ2-5; 10 nucleotides agree with TRBD2. The ends lost 2 bases at V and 4 bases at J; junction bases unmatched: 10. This CDR3 region has 17 residues. Germline-derived CDR1 and CDR2 are SGHDN and FVKESK. CDR3: CASSQNHRLAGRETQYF. The CDR3 DNA reads as TGTGCCAGCAGCCAAAACCACCGACTAGCGGGTAGAGAGACCCAGTACTTC.

Concerning this clonotype itself: Sequence at one end of the junction differs from germline and may be a read error. The genes are TRBV10-3 and TRBJ2-7; D is unclear. The CDR3 is 14 residues long. Germline CDR1 reads ENHRY; CDR2 reads SYGVKD. CDR3 coding DNA: TGTGCCAGCAGTGAGTTAGACCGCTCCTACGAGCAGTACTTC. As protein: CASSELDRSYEQYF.

CDR3 coding DNA: TGTGCCATTACAGGGGAAGGGGGCAATCAGCCCCAGCATTTT. Its protein product is CAITGEGGNQPQHF. This chain connects TRBV10-3 to TRBJ1-5, with 7 bases aligning to TRBD1. The V gene end was trimmed by 9 bases and the J gene end by 2 bases; junction bases not matched to a gene: 7. The CDR3 runs to 14 residues. Germline loops: CDR1 ENHRY, CDR2 SYGVKD.